Here is one T cell receptor (beta chain) with its context. Sequenced by immunoSEQ multiplex PCR; TCRdb stores in-frame clones only, minus some. Among about 200,000 clones, 85% were seen once, and the ten largest hold roughly 20%. Germline CDR1 PRHDT, CDR2 FYEKMQ (reference sequence). V shed 2 bases and J shed 4 bases, with 15 bases lying between them. This CDR3 is 15 amino acids long. The data stem from a study of blood T cell repertoires in COVID-19. The sequencing sample was made of PBMCs or T cells enriched from blood (not recorded which). The chain is built from TRBV13 and TRBJ2-7; TRBD1 might be the D (6 bases). This clonotype was obtained from a man aged 40-49 years who had recovered from COVID-19. The CDR3 protein is CASSLPRQGSYEQYF. In DNA form, the CDR3 reads TGTGCCAGCAGCTTACCAAGGCAGGGGTCGTACGAGCAGTACTTC.